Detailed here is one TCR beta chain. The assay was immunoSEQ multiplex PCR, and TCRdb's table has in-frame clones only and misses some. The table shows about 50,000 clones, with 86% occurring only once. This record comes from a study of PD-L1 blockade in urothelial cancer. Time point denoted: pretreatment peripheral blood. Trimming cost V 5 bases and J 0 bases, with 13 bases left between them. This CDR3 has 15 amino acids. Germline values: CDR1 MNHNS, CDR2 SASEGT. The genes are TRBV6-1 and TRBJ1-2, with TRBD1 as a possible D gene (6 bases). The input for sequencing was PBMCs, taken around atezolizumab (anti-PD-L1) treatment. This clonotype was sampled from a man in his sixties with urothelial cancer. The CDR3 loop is CASSNRDTTNYGYTF. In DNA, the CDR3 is TGTGCCAGCAGTAACCGGGACACAACTAACTATGGCTACACCTTC.